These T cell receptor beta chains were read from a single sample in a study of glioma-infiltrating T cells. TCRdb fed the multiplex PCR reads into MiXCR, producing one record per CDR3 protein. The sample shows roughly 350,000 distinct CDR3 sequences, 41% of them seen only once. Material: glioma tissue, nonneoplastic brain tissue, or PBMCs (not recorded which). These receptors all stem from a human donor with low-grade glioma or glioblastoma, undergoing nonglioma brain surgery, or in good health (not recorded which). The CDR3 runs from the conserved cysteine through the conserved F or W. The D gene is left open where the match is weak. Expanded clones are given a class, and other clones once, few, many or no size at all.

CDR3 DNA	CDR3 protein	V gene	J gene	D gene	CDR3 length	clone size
TGTGCCAGCAGCTTGGAAGTCATAGGGAGCAGTGAAGCTTTCTTT	CASSLEVIGSSEAFF	TRBV5-4	TRBJ1-1	.	15	.
TGCGCCAGCAGTGGTGGGTCCAGGGCTTTCTTT	CASSGGSRAFF	TRBV5-1	TRBJ1-1	.	11	.
TGTGCCAGCAGCTCCATATCACTAGCGGGAAGGTATTTT	CASSSISLAGRYF	TRBV7-2	TRBJ2-3	TRBD2	13	few
TGTGCCAGCAGTTCCCATGACAGGGAGCACGAGCAGTACTTC	CASSSHDREHEQYF	TRBV6-5	TRBJ2-7	TRBD1	14	few
TGTGCCATCAGTGAGTCGTCGGTAGGTAATACGCAGTATTTT	CAISESSVGNTQYF	TRBV10-3	TRBJ2-3	.	14	.
TGCAGTGCTAGAGATTCGTACGGGAACCAGCCCCAGCATTTT	CSARDSYGNQPQHF	TRBV20-1	TRBJ1-5	.	14	.
TGCAGTGCAATTACGGCCAAGGGGGGTCTTCATAGCAATCAGCCCCAGCATTTT	CSAITAKGGLHSNQPQHF	TRBV20-1	TRBJ1-5	.	18	.
TGTGCCAGCAGCTTAGGAGTGTACGGTTACGAGCAGTACTTC	CASSLGVYGYEQYF	TRBV7-2	TRBJ2-7	.	14	few
TGCAGTGCTAGAGAGGGACAGAATAACTGTGGCTACACCTTC	CSAREGQNNCGYTF	TRBV20-1	TRBJ1-2	TRBD1	14	.
TGTGCCAGCAGTGAGATGGGGACAGGACACAATGAGCAGTTCTTC	CASSEMGTGHNEQFF	TRBV2	TRBJ2-1	TRBD1	15	once
TGCAGTGCTAGACCCAGCGACGGTGAGCAGTTCTTC	CSARPSDGEQFF	TRBV20-1	TRBJ2-1	.	12	few
TGTGCCAGCAGCAGAGATCGTTCGGTCGGGGGCTGGGCCCTCCACTTT	CASSRDRSVGGWALHF	TRBV12-3/TRBV12-4	TRBJ1-6	.	16	.
TGTGCCAGCAGCGTAGACGGACCCTCGGGTGAAGCTTTCTTT	CASSVDGPSGEAFF	TRBV9	TRBJ1-1	.	14	.
TGTGCCAGCAGCTATGGATTGCATAGGGGAGCTTTCTTT	CASSYGLHRGAFF	TRBV5-4	TRBJ1-1	.	13	few
TGCGCCAGCAGGGTCTTTCGACAGGGCGAATCACCCCTCCACTTT	CASRVFRQGESPLHF	TRBV5-1	TRBJ1-6	TRBD1	15	few
TGTGCCAGCAGCAGACCCACAGGGCTTGCATATGGCTACACCTTC	CASSRPTGLAYGYTF	TRBV7-2	TRBJ1-2	.	15	.